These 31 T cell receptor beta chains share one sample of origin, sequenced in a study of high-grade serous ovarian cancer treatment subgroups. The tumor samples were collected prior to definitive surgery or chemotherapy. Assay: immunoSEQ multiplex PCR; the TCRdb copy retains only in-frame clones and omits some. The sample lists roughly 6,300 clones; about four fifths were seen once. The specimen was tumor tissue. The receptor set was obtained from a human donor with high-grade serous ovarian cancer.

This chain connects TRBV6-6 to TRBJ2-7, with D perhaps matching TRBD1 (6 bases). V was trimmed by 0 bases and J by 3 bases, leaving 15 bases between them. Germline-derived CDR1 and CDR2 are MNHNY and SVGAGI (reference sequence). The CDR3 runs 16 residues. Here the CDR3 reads CASSYSTGTVFYEQYF. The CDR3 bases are TGTGCCAGCAGTTACTCGACAGGTACAGTTTTCTACGAGCAGTACTTC.

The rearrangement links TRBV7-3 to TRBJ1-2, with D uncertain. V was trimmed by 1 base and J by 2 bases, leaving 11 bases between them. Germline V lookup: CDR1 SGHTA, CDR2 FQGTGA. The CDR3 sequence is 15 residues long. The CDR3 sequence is CASSLSPTANYGYTF. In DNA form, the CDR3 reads TGTGCCAGCAGCTTAAGCCCCACCGCGAACTATGGCTACACCTTC.

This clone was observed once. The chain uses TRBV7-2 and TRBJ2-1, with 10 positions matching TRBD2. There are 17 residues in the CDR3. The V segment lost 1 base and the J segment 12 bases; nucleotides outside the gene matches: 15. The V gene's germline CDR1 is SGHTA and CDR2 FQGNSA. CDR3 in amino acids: CASSLELAGSIRVRQFF. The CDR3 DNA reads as TGTGCCAGCAGCTTAGAACTAGCGGGATCCATCAGAGTGAGGCAGTTCTTC.

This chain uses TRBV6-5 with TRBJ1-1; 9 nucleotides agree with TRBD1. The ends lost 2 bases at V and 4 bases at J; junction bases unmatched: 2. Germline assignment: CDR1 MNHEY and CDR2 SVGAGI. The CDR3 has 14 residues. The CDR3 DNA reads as TGTGCCAGCAGTTACGGACAGGGGATCACTGAAGCTTTCTTT. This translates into CASSYGQGITEAFF.

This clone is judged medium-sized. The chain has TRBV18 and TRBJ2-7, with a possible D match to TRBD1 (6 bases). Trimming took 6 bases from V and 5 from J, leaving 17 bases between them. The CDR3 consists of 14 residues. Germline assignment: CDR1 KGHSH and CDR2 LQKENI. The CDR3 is CASSPFPGDNEQYF. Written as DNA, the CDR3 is TGTGCCAGCTCCCCCTTCCCCGGGGACAACGAGCAGTACTTC.

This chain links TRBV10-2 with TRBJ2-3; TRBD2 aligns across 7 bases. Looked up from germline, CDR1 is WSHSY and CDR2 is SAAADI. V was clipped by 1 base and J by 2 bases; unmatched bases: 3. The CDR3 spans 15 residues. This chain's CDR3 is CASSEWGGSTDTQYF. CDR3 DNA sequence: TGCGCCAGCAGTGAGTGGGGAGGGTCCACAGATACGCAGTATTTT.

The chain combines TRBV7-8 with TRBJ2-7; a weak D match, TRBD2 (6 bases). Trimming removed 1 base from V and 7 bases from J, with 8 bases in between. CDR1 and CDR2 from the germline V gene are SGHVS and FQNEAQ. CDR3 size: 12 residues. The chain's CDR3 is CASSLGGVEQYF. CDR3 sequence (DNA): TGTGCCAGCAGCTTAGGGGGGGTGGAGCAGTACTTC.

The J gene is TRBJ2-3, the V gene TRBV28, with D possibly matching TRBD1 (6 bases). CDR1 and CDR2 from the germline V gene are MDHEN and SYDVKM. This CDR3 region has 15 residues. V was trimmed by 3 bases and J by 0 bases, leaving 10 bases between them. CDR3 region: CASSFGDRSTDTQYF. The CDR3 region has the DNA TGTGCCAGCAGTTTCGGAGACAGGAGCACAGATACGCAGTATTTT.

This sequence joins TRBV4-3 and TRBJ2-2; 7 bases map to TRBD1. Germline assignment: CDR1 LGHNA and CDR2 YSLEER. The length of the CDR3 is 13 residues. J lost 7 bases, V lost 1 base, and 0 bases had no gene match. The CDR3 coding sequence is TGCGCCAGCAGCCAAGGGGACAGCGGGGAGCTGTTTTTT. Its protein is CASSQGDSGELFF.

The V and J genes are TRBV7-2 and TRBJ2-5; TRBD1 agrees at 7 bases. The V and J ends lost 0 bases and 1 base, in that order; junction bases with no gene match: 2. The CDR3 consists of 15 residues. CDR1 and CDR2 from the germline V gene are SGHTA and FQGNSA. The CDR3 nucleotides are TGTGCCAGCAGCTTAGCCGGGACAGCCCAAGAGACCCAGTACTTC. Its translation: CASSLAGTAQETQYF.

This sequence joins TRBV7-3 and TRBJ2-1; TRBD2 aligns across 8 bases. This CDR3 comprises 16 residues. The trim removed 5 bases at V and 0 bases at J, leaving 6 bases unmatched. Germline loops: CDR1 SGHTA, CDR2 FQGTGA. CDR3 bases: TGTGCCAGCAGCCTACTAGCGGCTAGCTCCTACAATGAGCAGTTCTTC. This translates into CASSLLAASSYNEQFF.

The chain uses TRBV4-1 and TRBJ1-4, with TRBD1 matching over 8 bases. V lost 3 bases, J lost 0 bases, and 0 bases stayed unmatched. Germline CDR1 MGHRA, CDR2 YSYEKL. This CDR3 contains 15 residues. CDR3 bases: TGCGCCAGCAGCCAGACAGGGGCAACTAATGAAAAACTGTTTTTT. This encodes CASSQTGATNEKLFF.

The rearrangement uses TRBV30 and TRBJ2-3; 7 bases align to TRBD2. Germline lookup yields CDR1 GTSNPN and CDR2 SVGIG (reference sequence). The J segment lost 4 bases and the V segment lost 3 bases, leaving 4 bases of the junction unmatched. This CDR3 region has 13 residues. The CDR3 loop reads CAWRQGGPDTQYF. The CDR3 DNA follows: TGTGCCTGGAGGCAGGGAGGGCCAGATACGCAGTATTTT.

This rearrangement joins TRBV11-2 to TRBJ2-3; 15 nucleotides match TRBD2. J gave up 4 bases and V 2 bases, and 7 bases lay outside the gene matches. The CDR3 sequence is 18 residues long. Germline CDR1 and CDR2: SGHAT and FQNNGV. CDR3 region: CASSLSGLAGGSPDTQYF. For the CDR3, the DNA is TGTGCCAGCAGCTTATCCGGACTAGCGGGAGGGAGTCCAGATACGCAGTATTTT. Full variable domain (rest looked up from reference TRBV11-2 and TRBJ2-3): EAGVAQSPRYKIIEKRQSVAFWCNPISGHATLYWYQQILGQGPKLLIQFQNNGVVDDSQLPKDRFSAERLKGVDSTLKIQPAKLEDSAVYLCASSLSGLAGGSPDTQYFGPGTRLTVL.

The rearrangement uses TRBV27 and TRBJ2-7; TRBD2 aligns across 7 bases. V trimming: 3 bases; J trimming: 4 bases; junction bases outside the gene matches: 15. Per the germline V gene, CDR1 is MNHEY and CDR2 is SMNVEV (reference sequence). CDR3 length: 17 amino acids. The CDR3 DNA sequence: TGTGCCAGCAGTTTCCATGGGCCGCCGGGGGGTTCTTACGAGCAGTACTTC. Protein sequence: CASSFHGPPGGSYEQYF.

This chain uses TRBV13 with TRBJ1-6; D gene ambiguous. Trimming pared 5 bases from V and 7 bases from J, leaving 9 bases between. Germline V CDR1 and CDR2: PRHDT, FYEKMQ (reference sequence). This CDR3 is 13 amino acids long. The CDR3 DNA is TGTGCCAGCAGCCAATACAGAAATTCACCCCTCCACTTT. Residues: CASSQYRNSPLHF.

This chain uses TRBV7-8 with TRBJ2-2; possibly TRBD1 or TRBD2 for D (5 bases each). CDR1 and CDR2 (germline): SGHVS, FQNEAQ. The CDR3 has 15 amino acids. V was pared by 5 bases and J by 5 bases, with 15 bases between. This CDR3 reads CASSHMPGRTGELFF. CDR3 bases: TGTGCCAGCAGCCACATGCCGGGACGGACCGGGGAGCTGTTTTTT.

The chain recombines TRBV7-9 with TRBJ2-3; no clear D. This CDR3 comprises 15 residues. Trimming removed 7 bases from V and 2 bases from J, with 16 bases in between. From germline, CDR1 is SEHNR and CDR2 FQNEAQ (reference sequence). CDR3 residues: CASNHARSPTDTQYF. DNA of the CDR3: TGTGCCAGCAACCATGCCAGAAGCCCCACAGATACGCAGTATTTT.

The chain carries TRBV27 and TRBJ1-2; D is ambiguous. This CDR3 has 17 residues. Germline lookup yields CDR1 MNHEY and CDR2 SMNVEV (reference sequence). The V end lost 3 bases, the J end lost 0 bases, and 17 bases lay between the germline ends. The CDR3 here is CASSLLLPYKPNYGYTF. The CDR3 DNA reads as TGTGCCAGCAGTTTGTTGTTACCTTACAAACCTAACTATGGCTACACCTTC.

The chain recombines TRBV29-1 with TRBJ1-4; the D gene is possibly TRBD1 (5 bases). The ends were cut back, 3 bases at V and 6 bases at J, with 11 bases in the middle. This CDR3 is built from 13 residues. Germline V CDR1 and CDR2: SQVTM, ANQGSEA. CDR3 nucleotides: TGCAGCGTTGAGCAGGGAGGAGATGAAAAACTGTTTTTT. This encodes CSVEQGGDEKLFF.

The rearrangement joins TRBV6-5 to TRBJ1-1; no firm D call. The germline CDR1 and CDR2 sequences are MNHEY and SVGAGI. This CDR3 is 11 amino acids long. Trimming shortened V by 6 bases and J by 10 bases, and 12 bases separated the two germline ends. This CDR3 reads CASRTGIVAFF. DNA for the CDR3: TGTGCCAGCAGGACCGGGATTGTAGCTTTCTTT.

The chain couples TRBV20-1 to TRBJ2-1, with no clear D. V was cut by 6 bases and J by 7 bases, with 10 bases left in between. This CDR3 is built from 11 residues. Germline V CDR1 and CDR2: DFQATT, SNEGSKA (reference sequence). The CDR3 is CSALGQNEQFF. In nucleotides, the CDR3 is TGCAGTGCCCTAGGGCAAAATGAGCAGTTCTTC.

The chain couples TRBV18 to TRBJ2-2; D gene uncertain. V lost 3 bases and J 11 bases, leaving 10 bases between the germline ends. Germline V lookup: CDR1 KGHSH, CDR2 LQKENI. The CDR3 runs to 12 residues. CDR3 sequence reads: CASSPNVGELFF. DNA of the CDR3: TGTGCCAGCTCACCTAACGTGGGCGAGCTGTTTTTT.

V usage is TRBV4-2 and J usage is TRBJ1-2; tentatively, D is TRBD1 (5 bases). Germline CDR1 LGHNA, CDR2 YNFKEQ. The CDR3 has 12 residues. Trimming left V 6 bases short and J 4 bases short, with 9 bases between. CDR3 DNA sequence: TGTGCCAGCAGGCAGGGACCCTATGGCTACACCTTC. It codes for CASRQGPYGYTF.

The CDR3 nucleotides read TGTGCCAGCAGCCCTGAGGGGACAGGAAACACAGATACGCAGTATTTT. Encoded protein: CASSPEGTGNTDTQYF. The rearrangement uses TRBV28 and TRBJ2-3; 8 bases line up with TRBD1. CDR1 and CDR2 from the germline V gene are MDHEN and SYDVKM. Trimming cost V 6 bases and J 2 bases; bases outside gene matches: 10. CDR3 length: 16 amino acids.

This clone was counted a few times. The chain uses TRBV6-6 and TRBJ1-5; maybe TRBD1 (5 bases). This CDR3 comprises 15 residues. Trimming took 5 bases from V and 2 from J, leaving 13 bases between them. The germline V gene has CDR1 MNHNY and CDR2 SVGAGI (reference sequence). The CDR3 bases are TGTGCCAGCAGTAACGGGGGGTCTGGCAATCAGCCCCAGCATTTT. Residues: CASSNGGSGNQPQHF.

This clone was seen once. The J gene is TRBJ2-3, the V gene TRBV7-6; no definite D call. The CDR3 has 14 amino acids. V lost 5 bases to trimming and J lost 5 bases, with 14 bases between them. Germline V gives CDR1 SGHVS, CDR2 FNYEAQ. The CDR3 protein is CASSGHRARDTQYF. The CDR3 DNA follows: TGTGCCAGCAGCGGTCACCGGGCCCGAGATACGCAGTATTTT.

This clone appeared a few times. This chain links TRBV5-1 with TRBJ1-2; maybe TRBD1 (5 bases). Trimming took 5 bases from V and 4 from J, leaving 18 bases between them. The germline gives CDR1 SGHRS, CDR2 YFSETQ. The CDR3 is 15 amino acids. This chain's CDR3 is CASSLRAGPFYGYTF. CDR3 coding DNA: TGCGCCAGCAGTTTGAGGGCGGGACCGTTCTATGGCTACACCTTC.

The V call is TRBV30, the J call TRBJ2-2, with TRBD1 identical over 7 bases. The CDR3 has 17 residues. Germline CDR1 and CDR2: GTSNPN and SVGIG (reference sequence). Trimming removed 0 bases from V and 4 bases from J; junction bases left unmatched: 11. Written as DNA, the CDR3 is TGTGCCTGGAGTGTACGAGCGACAGGGAGATTCACCGGGGAGCTGTTTTTT. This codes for CAWSVRATGRFTGELFF.

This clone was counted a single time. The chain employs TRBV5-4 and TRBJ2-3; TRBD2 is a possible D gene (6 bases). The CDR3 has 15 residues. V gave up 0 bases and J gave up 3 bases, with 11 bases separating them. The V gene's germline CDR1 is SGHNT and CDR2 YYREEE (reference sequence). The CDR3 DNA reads TGTGCCAGCAGCTTGGACGCTGGGGGGACAGATACGCAGTATTTT. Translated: CASSLDAGGTDTQYF.

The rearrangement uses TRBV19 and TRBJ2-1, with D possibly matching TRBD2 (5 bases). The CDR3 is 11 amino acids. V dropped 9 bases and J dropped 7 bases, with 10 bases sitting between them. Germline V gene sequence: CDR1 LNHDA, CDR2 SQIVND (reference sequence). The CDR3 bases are TGTGCCAGCACTACGGGGAATGAGCAGTTCTTC. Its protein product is CASTTGNEQFF.